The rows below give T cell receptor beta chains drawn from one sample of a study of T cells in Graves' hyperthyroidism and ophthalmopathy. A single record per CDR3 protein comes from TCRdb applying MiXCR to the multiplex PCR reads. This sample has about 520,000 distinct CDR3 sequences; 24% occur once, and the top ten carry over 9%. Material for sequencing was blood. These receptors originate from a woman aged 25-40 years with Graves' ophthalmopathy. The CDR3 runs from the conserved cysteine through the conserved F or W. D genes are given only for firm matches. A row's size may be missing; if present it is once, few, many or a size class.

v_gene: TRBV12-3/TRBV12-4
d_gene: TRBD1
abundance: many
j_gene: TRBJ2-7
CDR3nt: TGTGCCAGCAGTCGAGGACAGGGCGAGCAGTACTTC
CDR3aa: CASSRGQGEQYF

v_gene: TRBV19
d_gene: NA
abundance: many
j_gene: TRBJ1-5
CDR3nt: TGTGCCACCGGAACACAGGGCTGGGTCAATCAGCCCCAGCATTTT
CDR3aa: CATGTQGWVNQPQHF

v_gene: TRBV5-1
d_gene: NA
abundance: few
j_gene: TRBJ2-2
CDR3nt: TGCGCCAGCAGCCGGGACCACAACACCGGGGAGCTGTTTTTT
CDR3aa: CASSRDHNTGELFF

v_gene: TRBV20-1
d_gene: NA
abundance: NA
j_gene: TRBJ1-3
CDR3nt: TGCAGTGCTAAGGTCTCTGGAAACACCATATATTTT
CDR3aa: CSAKVSGNTIYF

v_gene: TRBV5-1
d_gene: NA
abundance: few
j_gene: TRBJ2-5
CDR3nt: TGCGCCAGCAGCTTAAACGAATACACGGATATTGAGACCCAGTACTTC
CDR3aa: CASSLNEYTDIETQYF

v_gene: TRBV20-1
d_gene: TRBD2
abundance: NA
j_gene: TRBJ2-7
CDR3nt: TGCAGTGCTAGACCCCCCGGGACTAGCATTTTCGGCGAGCAGTACTTC
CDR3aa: CSARPPGTSIFGEQYF

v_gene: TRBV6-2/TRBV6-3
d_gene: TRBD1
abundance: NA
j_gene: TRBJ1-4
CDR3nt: TGTGCCAGCAGTCAAAAGCGACAGGGGACGGATGAAAAACTGTTTTTT
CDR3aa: CASSQKRQGTDEKLFF

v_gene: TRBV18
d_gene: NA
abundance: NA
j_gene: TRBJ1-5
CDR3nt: TGTGCCAGCTCACCGACAGAGTATAGCAATCAGCCCCAGCATTTT
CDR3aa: CASSPTEYSNQPQHF

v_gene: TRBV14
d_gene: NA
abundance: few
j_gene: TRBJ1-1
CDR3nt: TGTGCCAGCAGCCAAGATCTCGGGGGGACAGAAGCTTTCTTT
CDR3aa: CASSQDLGGTEAFF

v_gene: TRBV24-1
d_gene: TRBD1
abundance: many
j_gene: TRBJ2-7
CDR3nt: TGTGCCACCAGTGATGGGGACAGGGGTTTGAGCGAGCAGTACTTC
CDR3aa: CATSDGDRGLSEQYF

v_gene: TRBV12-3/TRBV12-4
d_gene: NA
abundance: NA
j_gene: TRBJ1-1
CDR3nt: TGTGCCAGCAACCACAGGAGGATGAACACTGAAGCTTTCTTT
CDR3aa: CASNHRRMNTEAFF

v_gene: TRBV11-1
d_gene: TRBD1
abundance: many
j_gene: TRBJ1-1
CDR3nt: TGTGCCAGCAGCCAAGCAACAGGGGGCATCGGAAGCACTGAAGCTTTCTTT
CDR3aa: CASSQATGGIGSTEAFF

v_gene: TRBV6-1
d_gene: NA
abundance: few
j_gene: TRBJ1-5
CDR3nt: TGTGCCAGCAGACGGGACATTAATCAGCCCCAGCATTTT
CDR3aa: CASRRDINQPQHF

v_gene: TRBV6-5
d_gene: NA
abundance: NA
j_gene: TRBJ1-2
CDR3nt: TGTGCCAGCAGTTTCTATCCGTCAGCCCTCTATGGCTACACCTTC
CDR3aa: CASSFYPSALYGYTF

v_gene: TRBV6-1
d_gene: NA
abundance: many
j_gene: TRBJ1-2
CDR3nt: TGTGCCAGCAGTGATTGGGCAGCATTAGGGGGTGGCTACACCTTC
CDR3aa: CASSDWAALGGGYTF

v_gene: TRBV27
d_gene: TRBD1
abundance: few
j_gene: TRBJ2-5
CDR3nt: TGTGCCAGCAGTTTTTCTTCCCGGGACAGGGTTCAGGAGACCCAGTACTTC
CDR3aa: CASSFSSRDRVQETQYF

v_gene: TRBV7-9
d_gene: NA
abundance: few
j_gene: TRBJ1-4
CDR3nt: TGTGCCAGCAGCTTTAGTCCGCTGAATGAAAAACTGTTTTTT
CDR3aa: CASSFSPLNEKLFF

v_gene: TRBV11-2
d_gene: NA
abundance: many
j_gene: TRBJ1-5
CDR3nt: TGTGCCAGCAGCTTGACTGCGGTCCAGCCCCAGCATTTT
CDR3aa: CASSLTAVQPQHF

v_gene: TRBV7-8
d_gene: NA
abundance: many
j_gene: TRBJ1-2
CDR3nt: TGTGCCAGCAGCGTGACAGGCGGAGGCGGCTACACCTTC
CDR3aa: CASSVTGGGGYTF

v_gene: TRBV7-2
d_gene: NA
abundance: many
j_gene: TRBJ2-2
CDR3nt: TGTGCCAGCAGAGAAGCCGGTAACACCGGGGAGCTGTTTTTT
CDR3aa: CASREAGNTGELFF

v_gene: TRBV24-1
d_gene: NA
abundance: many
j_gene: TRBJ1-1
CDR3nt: TGTGCCACCAGTAGGGGTTTCAACACTGAAGCTTTCTTT
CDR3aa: CATSRGFNTEAFF

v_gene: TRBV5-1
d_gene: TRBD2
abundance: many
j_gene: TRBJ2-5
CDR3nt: TGCGCCACAAGGAGCGGGGGGGCCTGGCAAGAGACCCAGTACTTC
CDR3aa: CATRSGGAWQETQYF

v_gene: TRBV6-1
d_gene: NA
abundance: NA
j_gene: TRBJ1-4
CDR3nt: TGTGCCAGCAGGGGACGGCCTAATGAAAAACTGTTTTTT
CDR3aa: CASRGRPNEKLFF

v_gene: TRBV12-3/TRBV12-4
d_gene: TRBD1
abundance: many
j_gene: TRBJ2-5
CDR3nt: TGTGCCAGCAGTCCCGACAGGGTAGAGTTTGGAGAGACCCAGTACTTC
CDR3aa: CASSPDRVEFGETQYF

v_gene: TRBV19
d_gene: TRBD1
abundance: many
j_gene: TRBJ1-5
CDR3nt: TGTGCCAGTAGTAGACAGACAGGGGGTGATCAGCCCCAGCATTTT
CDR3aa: CASSRQTGGDQPQHF

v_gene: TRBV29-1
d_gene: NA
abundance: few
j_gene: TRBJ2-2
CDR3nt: TGCAGCGTTGGAGGGTACGGGGAGCTGTTTTTT
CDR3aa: CSVGGYGELFF

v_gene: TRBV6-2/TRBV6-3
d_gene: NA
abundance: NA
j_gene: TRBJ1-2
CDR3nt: TGTGCCAGCACAGGTCTTCGGAACTATGGCTACACCTTC
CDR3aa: CASTGLRNYGYTF

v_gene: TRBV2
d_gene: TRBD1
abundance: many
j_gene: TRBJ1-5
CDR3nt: TGTGCCAGCCGTCCGGGACAGGGGAGTCAGCCCCAGCATTTT
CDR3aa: CASRPGQGSQPQHF

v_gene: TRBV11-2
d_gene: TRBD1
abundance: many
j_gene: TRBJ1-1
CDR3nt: TGTGCCAGCAGCCCCCTCAGGGGGCGGAACACTGAAGCTTTCTTT
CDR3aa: CASSPLRGRNTEAFF

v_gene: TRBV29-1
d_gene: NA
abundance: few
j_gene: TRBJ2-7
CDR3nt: TGCAGCGTAAAATCTATGGACCGTAACTACGAGCAGTACTTC
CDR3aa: CSVKSMDRNYEQYF

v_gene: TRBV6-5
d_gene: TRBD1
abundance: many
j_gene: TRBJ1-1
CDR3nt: TGTGCCAGCAGTTACTGGGCAGGGGGGGGTACTGAAGCTTTCTTT
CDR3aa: CASSYWAGGGTEAFF

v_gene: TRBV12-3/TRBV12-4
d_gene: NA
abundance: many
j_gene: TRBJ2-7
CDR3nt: TGTGCCAGCAGTTTCTCAGGGAAGTCCTACGAGCAGTACTTC
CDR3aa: CASSFSGKSYEQYF

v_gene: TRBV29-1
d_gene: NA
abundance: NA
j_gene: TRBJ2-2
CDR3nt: TGCAGCGTTATTCTCCCTGGGCGGCCCGGGGAGCTGTTTTTT
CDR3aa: CSVILPGRPGELFF

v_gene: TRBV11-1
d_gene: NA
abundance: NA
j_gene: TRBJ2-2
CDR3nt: TGTGCCAGCAGCCCCACCGTTTCGGTTGAAAATACCGGGGAGCTGTTTTTT
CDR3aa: CASSPTVSVENTGELFF

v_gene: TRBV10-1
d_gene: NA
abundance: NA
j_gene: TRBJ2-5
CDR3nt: TGCGCCGGCAGTGAGTCCGGGGAAGAGACCCAATACTTC
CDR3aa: CAGSESGEETQYF

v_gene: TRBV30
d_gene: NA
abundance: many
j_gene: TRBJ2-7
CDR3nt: TGTGCCTGGAGTGGTCAGGGGTACGAGCAGTACTTC
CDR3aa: CAWSGQGYEQYF

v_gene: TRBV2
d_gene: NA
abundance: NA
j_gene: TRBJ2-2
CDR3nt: TGTGCCAGCAGTGCTCAGGGGGAGGGCACCGGGGAGCTGTTTTTT
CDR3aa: CASSAQGEGTGELFF

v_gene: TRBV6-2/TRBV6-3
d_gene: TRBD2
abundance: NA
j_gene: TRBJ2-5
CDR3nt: TGTGCCAGCAAGGAGCGGGGATTAGAGACCCAGTACTTC
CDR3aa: CASKERGLETQYF

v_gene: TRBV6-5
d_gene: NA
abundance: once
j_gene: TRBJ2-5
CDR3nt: TGTGCCAGCAGTTTACGACAGAGGGGGAGGGCAGAGACCCAGTACTTC
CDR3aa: CASSLRQRGRAETQYF

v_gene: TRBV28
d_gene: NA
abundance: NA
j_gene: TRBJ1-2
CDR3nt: TGTGCCAGCAGTTTACCGGGTGAGGGGAACTATGGCTACACCTTC
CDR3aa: CASSLPGEGNYGYTF

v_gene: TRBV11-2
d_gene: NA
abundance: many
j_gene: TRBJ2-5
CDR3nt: TGTGCCAGCAGCGAAGACTCCTACGGGGGGACCCAGTACTTC
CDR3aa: CASSEDSYGGTQYF

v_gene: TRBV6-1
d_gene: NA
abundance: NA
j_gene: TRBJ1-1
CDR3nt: TGTGCCAGCAGGACCGGAGTCAGACACACTGATGCTTTCTTT
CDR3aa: CASRTGVRHTDAFF

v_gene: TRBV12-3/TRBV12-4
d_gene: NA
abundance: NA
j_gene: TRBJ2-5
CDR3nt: TGTGCCAGCAGTTTCGCCGGGGTTCTGGAGACCCAGTACTTC
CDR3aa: CASSFAGVLETQYF

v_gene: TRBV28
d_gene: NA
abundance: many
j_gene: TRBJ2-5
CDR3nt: TGTGCCAGCAGTGATCTAGGACGGAACCGTGAGACCCAGTACTTC
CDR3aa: CASSDLGRNRETQYF

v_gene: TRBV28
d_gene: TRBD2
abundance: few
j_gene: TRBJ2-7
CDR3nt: TGTGCCAGCAGTCTAGCGGGAGGCGGGTTTGGCGAGCAGTACTTC
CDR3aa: CASSLAGGGFGEQYF

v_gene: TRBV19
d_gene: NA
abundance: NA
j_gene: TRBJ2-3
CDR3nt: TGTGCCAGTAGTATAGCAACGAATTCAGATACGCAGTATTTT
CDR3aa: CASSIATNSDTQYF

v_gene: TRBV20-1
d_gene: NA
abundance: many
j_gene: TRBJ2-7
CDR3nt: TGCAGTGCTAGAGAGGGGATTGGGGGCTACGAGCAGTACTTC
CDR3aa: CSAREGIGGYEQYF

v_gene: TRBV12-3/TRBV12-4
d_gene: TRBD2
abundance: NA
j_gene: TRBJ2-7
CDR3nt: TGTGCCAGCACTCCCGGAGCGGGGGGCTACGAGCAGTACTTC
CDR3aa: CASTPGAGGYEQYF

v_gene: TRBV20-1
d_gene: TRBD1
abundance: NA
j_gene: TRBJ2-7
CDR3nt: TGCAGTGCTAGAGCCGACAGGGGGTACGAGCAGTACTTC
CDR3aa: CSARADRGYEQYF

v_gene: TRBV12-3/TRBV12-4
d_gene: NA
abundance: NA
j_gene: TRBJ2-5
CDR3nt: TGTGCCAGCAGTAGACCGTTATTCCAAGAGACCCAGTACTTC
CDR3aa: CASSRPLFQETQYF

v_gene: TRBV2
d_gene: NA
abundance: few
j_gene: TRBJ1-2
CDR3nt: TGTGCCAGCAGTGAAGGGTGGACGAATGGCTACACCTTC
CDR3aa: CASSEGWTNGYTF

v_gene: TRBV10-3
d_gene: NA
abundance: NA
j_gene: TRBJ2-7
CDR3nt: TGTGCCATCAGTGAGTCGCCAGGGTCACCCTACGAGCAGTACTTC
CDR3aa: CAISESPGSPYEQYF

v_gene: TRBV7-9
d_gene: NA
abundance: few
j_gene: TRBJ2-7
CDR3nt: TGTGCCAGCAGCAAGGGATTCTACGAGCAGTACTTC
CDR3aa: CASSKGFYEQYF

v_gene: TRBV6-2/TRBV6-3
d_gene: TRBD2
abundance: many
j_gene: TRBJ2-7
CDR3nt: TGTGCCAGCGCGGGGGGTTGGTCCCCCTCCTACGAGCAGTACTTC
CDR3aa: CASAGGWSPSYEQYF